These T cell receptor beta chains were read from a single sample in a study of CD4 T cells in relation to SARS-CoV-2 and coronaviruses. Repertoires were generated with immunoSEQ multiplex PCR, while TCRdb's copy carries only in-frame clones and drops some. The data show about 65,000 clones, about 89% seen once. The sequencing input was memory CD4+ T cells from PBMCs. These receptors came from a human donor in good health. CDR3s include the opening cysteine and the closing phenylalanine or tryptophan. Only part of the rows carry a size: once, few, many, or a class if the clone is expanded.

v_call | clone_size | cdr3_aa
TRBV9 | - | CASSVGGRGETQYF
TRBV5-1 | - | CASSPEDRYEQYF
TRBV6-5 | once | CATGSLAETQYF
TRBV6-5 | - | CASNRLAPHEQYF
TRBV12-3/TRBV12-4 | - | CASTRDRGTEAFF
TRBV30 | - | CAWSQGNEKLFF
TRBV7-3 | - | CASSLMFLGQANTEAFF
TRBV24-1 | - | CATSDTVTSGSTDTQYF
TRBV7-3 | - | CASSRPGQVTGGYTF
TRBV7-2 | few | CASSDRVGNTIYF
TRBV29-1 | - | CSVFDWRSEQYF
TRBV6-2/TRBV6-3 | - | CASSNSGTYNSYEQYF
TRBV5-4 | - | CASSLAEKGSGANVLTF
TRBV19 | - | CASSMGLLGTEAFF
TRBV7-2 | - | CASSSGPSSYNEQFF
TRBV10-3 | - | CAISEDGSNTGELFF
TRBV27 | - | CASSTGGSGNTIYF
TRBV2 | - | CASSEGSIQETQYF
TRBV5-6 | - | CASSPLQGRGEKLFF
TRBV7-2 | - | CASSSVPNFGTDTQYF
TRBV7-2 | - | CASSLAVAGAPSTDTQYF
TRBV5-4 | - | CASSSIAGSSYNEQFF
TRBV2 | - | CASSSKRQGGGYTF
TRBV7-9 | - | CASSLVAGTGKAYEQYF
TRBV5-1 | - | CASSLNRGPFNYGYTF
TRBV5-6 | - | CASSYRELSYGYTF
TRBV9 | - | CASSVEGHGNTIYF
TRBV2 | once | CASSDPRGNYGYTF
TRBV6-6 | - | CASSYPGLGEKLFF
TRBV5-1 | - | CASSSGLAGGSGELFF
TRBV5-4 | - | CASSLGTPGVYEQYF
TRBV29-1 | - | CSGYRDNEKLFF
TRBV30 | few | CAWRTGNTIYF
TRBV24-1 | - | CATSDLGVTGISLGEQFF
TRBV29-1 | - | CSAGDSNYGYTF
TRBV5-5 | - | CASSLLDRGGGYTF